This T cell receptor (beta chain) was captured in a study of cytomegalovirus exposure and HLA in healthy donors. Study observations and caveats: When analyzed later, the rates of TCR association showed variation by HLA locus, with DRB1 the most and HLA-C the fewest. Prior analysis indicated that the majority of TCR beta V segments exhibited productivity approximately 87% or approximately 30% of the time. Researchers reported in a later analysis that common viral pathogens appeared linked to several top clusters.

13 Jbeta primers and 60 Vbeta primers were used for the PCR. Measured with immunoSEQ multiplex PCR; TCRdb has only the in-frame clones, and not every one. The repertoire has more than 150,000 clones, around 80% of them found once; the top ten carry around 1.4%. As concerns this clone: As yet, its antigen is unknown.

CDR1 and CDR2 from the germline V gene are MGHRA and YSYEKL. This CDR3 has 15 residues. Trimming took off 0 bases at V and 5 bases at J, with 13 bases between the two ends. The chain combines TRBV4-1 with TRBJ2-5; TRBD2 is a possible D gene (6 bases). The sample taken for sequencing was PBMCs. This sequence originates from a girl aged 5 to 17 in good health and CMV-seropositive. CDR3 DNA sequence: TGCGCCAGCAGCCAAGAGGGGGGAGTGGGCGAGACCCAGTACTTC. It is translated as CASSQEGGVGETQYF.